Included here is one T cell receptor beta chain sequence, with context. The germline CDR1 and CDR2 sequences are SGHDT and YYEEEE. CDR3 length: 14 residues. V was shortened by 4 bases and J by 6 bases, with 17 bases between the two germline ends. Original processing methods: Counts of nucleated cells, estimated from reference gene primer amplification, were obtained. TCRdb's table, derived via immunoSEQ multiplex PCR, lists solely in-frame clones and lacks some. D and trimming come from the DNA, and the V and J calls and clone size come from that table. The data contain just under 55,000 clones, 85% to 95% of them singletons. The data stem from a study of blood T cell repertoires in COVID-19. Study summary: Samples representing acute and convalescent COVID-19 were sourced from the United States, Italy and Spain. In each case, the material was cDNA or gDNA derived from T cells, B-cell-depleted T cells, or PBMCs.

The sequenced material came from peripheral blood. The TCR originated in a man in his fifties or sixties with acute or convalescent COVID-19. The rearrangement links TRBV5-6 to TRBJ2-7, with D perhaps TRBD2 (6 bases). The CDR3 reads CASSDLAGRIEQYF. Written as DNA, the CDR3 is TGTGCCAGCAGCGATCTCGCGGGGAGGATCGAGCAGTACTTC.